This TCR beta chain was obtained from a study of T cell responses to AZD1222 COVID-19 vaccine (dated by TCRdb to the early 2020s). Regarding the complete study: AZD1222 recipients whose second dose came at about 4 weeks and those whose second dose came at about 12 weeks were combined into one group, since spike-specific TCR depth and breadth did not differ between the two schedules. TCR sequencing was performed for 230 to 250 trial participants, of whom about 200 were given two doses of AZD1222 and around 25 were given two doses of MenACWY control vaccine. Enrollment into the trials was organized by age into subgroups of 18-55, 56-69 and 70-plus years, and those subgroups contained about 150, 27 and 61 TCR-sequenced participants, respectively. Findings and caveats that apply to the study as a whole: After two AZD1222 doses, spike-specific TCR breadth and depth were significantly higher than at day 0 and than in MenACWY recipients. Conclusions about previously exposed vaccinees are limited, since just five or six AZD1222 recipients were seropositive for SARS-CoV-2 at baseline. In the small 56-69-year group, the increase in depth fell short of significance, most likely because of low power. Vaccine-associated CD4 TCRs spanned the whole spike protein, with dominant responses in regions 160-218 and 743-854. Reportedly, almost half of the unique spike-specific TCRs recognized epitopes lying outside the regions that are mutated in the B.1.351 and B.1.1.7 variants. Most participants were white British and females outnumbered males, and the authors suggested that clonal diversity may have been underestimated. No day 14 peak-response samples were available, so repertoires were characterized only after the peak T cell response.

The time point label, as the study defines it: baseline before first vaccination. The vaccinee samples were drawn from two UK trials, COV001 and COV002, one of which was a single-blind randomized controlled phase 2/3 trial testing AZD1222 (ChAdOx1 nCoV-19) in healthy adults. Trial participant PBMC samples were collected at day 0 and day 28 after the second dose for TCRbeta chain sequencing. The CDR3 regions of human TCRbeta chains were analyzed by immunosequencing. Per the authors' processing: TCRs in the repertoires were matched against a reference library of SARS-CoV-2-specific TCRs that had been generated with the MIRA antigen-specificity platform. Breadth meant the fraction of unique TCRs that were SARS-CoV-2-associated, whereas depth meant the fraction of total T cells that were SARS-CoV-2-associated. Using the MIRA data, every spike-specific TCR was mapped to the spike region that the TCR reacted to and assigned to either a CD4 or a CD8 class. Log10-transformed breadth and depth values were compared by one-way ANOVA with Sidak's multiple comparisons tests. What TCRdb holds here is the immuneACCESS table cut down to in-frame rearrangements. Part of the clones is not present; checked against another copy, under half of the missing clones reflect an unresolved V gene, and the others are unexplained. That table gives V, J and clone size, and the DNA gave D and trimming. The sample data list 100,000 to 130,000 clones, and roughly 87% of these were observed just once. Of the sample, approximately 4.5% falls within the top ten clones.

Including the terminal cysteine and phenylalanine, the CDR3 comprises 13 residues. Left in the record is the CDR3 DNA by itself, 39 bases read in frame from the first base. Here V drops 2 bases and J drops 5 bases, and the junction holds 3 bases not matched to any gene. Based on the germline V gene (reference sequence), the CDR1 and CDR2 sequences are GTSNPN and SVGIG. On this clone itself: No cognate antigen has been identified for it. No clone much larger than this one lies a single base away; base qualities are absent.

In this chain, TRBV30 is recombined with TRBJ1-2, with 9 middle bases fitting TRBD1. The sample here was peripheral blood, taken on day 0 of AZD1222 vaccination. This receptor was taken from an adult in good health. DNA sequence: TGTGCCTGGAGTACAGGACAGGGGTATGGCTACACCTTC. Translated, this gives CAWSTGQGYGYTF.